Below are 14 T cell receptor beta chains sequenced from a single sample in a study of cytomegalovirus exposure and HLA in healthy donors. The PCR made use of 60 Vbeta and 13 Jbeta primers. Only in-frame clones appear in the TCRdb table, and some are missing; sequencing was by immunoSEQ multiplex PCR. The data show under 45,000 clones, roughly 60% seen once. Source material: PBMCs. These receptors were taken from a human donor in good health.

This chain uses TRBV19 with TRBJ1-1, with a possible D match to TRBD1 (5 bases). Germline V gene data show CDR1 as LNHDA and CDR2 as SQIVND (reference sequence). This CDR3 spans 14 amino acids. Between the trimmed V and J ends, which lost 4 bases and 3 bases, there was a span of 12 bases. The CDR3 protein is CASSTLDSDTEAFF. In DNA, the CDR3 is TGTGCCAGTAGTACCTTAGACAGTGACACTGAAGCTTTCTTT.

This rearrangement joins TRBV7-2 to TRBJ2-5; D perhaps matches TRBD1 (6 bases). The V end lost 5 bases, the J end lost 5 bases, and 21 bases lay between the germline ends. The CDR3 extends over 16 amino acids. Germline CDR1 SGHTA, CDR2 FQGNSA. This chain's CDR3 is CASSTYRVVGIETQYF. The DNA for the CDR3 is TGTGCCAGCAGCACATACAGGGTTGTTGGGATCGAGACCCAGTACTTC.

This chain links TRBV11-2 with TRBJ1-1, with 9 bases that match TRBD1. CDR3 length equals 15 residues. Per germline, CDR1 SGHAT and CDR2 FQNNGV. The junction had 6 bases not matched to a gene; V was cut back by 1 base and J by 6 bases. This CDR3 reads CASSLAQGALAEAFF. The CDR3 bases are TGTGCCAGCAGCTTAGCACAGGGGGCGTTAGCTGAAGCTTTCTTT. Together with reference TRBV11-2 and TRBJ1-1, the CDR3 gives the full variable domain: EAGVAQSPRYKIIEKRQSVAFWCNPISGHATLYWYQQILGQGPKLLIQFQNNGVVDDSQLPKDRFSAERLKGVDSTLKIQPAKLEDSAVYLCASSLAQGALAEAFFGQGTRLTVV.

The V gene is TRBV6-6, the J gene TRBJ2-2; possible D gene TRBD2, 5 bases. The CDR3 loop spans 16 amino acids. Germline assignment: CDR1 MNHNY and CDR2 SVGAGI (reference sequence). Trimming took 0 bases from V and 1 from J, leaving 9 bases between them. CDR3 DNA: TGTGCCAGCAGTTACTCGGGAGCCAGGAACACCGGGGAGCTGTTTTTT. It yields the protein CASSYSGARNTGELFF.

This clone appeared a few times. The germline gene is not matched at one end of the junction; a read error may be the cause. The J gene is TRBJ2-7, the V gene TRBV7-7; D may be TRBD1 (5 bases). Germline CDR1 is SSHAT and CDR2 is FNYEAQ (reference sequence). CDR3 length: 14 residues. The CDR3 protein is CASSPQGNSYEQYF. CDR3 nucleotides: TGTGCTAGCAGCCCGCAGGGTAACTCCTACGAGCAGTACTTC.

V usage is TRBV13 and J usage is TRBJ2-2; 9 bases are shared with TRBD2. This CDR3 region has 16 residues. Germline trimming cut 4 bases from V and 7 bases from J; bases unmatched to any gene: 10. Germline V gene lookup returns CDR1 PRHDT and CDR2 FYEKMQ (reference sequence). In DNA, the CDR3 is TGTGCCAGCAGCTCCCTTCGGCGGGGGGGCGGCGGGGAGCTGTTTTTT. Translating gives CASSSLRRGGGGELFF.

This chain connects TRBV5-4 to TRBJ2-3; 8 bases are shared with TRBD2. The CDR3 loop spans 17 amino acids. Germline V gene data show CDR1 as SGHNT and CDR2 as YYREEE (reference sequence). Unmatched junction bases numbered 10, after V lost 4 bases and J lost 0 bases. CDR3 amino acids: CASSAGASGGSTDTQYF. CDR3 sequence (DNA): TGTGCCAGCAGCGCGGGGGCCAGCGGGGGTAGCACAGATACGCAGTATTTT. The variable domain in full, with the rest retrieved from reference TRBV5-4 and TRBJ2-3, is ETGVTQSPTHLIKTRGQQVTLRCSSQSGHNTVSWYQQALGQGPQFIFQYYREEENGRGNFPPRFSGLQFPNYSSELNVNALELDDSALYLCASSAGASGGSTDTQYFGPGTRLTVL.

This clone was seen only once. The V gene is TRBV7-2, the J gene TRBJ2-6; no reliable D call. Germline V gives CDR1 SGHTA, CDR2 FQGNSA. Trimming removed 5 bases from V and 1 base from J, with 9 bases in between. The CDR3 has 15 amino acids. CDR3 bases: TGTGCCAGCAGCCATCCAGGATCTGGGGCCAACGTCCTGACTTTC. Encoded protein: CASSHPGSGANVLTF.

The chain combines TRBV6-1 with TRBJ2-7; TRBD2 is a possible D gene (5 bases). V lost 7 bases and J lost 0, with 13 bases in between. The CDR3 has 14 residues. CDR1 is MNHNS, CDR2 SASEGT, per germline. In DNA, the CDR3 is TGTGCCAGCACCCGACACGGGGACTCCTACGAGCAGTACTTC. Its translation is CASTRHGDSYEQYF.

The CDR3 DNA is TGCGCCAGCAGCCGGACCTTGGACAGGATCGAGACCCAGTACTTC. Amino acid sequence: CASSRTLDRIETQYF. The chain carries TRBV4-3 and TRBJ2-5; 7 bases map to TRBD1. The junction had 10 bases not matched to a gene; V was cut back by 4 bases and J by 5 bases. The CDR3 has 15 residues. Germline lookup yields CDR1 LGHNA and CDR2 YSLEER.

This chain uses TRBV6-5 with TRBJ2-7; 7 bases are shared with TRBD1. The V gene's germline CDR1 is MNHEY and CDR2 SVGAGI. CDR3 size: 14 residues. The V segment lost 6 bases and the J segment 5 bases; nucleotides outside the gene matches: 10. The CDR3 loop is CASRRDRLAHEQYF. The CDR3 coding sequence is TGTGCCAGCAGAAGGGACAGACTTGCCCACGAGCAGTACTTC.

This clone was detected only a few times. The V gene is TRBV7-9, the J gene TRBJ1-3, with 7 positions matching TRBD1. Germline V gene sequence: CDR1 SEHNR, CDR2 FQNEAQ (reference sequence). The CDR3 runs 15 residues. The junction had 8 bases not matched to a gene; V was cut back by 5 bases and J by 4 bases. CDR3 sequence reads: CASSLRGTAGNTIYF. In DNA form, the CDR3 reads TGTGCCAGCAGCCTTCGGGGGACAGCAGGAAACACCATATATTTT.

The chain recombines TRBV6-7 with TRBJ1-2; 9 bases align to TRBD1. TRBV6-7 falls under the ORF class, with uncertain function. This CDR3 is built from 17 residues. J lost 4 bases, V lost 5 bases, and 14 bases had no gene match. The CDR3 is CASSPLPTGGFCYGYTF. The CDR3 nucleotides read TGTGCCAGCAGTCCACTCCCGACAGGGGGTTTTTGCTATGGCTACACCTTC.

The chain links TRBV9 to TRBJ1-6; TRBD1 matches 11 bases. The CDR3 runs 15 residues. Germline V gene data show CDR1 as SGDLS and CDR2 as YYNGEE. The trim removed 4 bases at V and 9 bases at J, leaving 6 bases unmatched. In DNA form, the CDR3 reads TGTGCCAGCAGCCTCGGGACAGGGGGTGGTTCACCCCTCCACTTT. Amino acids: CASSLGTGGGSPLHF. Combining the CDR3 with reference TRBV9 and TRBJ1-6 gives the whole variable domain DSGVTQTPKHLITATGQRVTLRCSPRSGDLSVYWYQQSLDQGLQFLIQYYNGEERAKGNILERFSAQQFPDLHSELNLSSLELGDSALYFCASSLGTGGGSPLHFGNGTRLTVT.